This T cell receptor (beta chain) is from a study of cytomegalovirus exposure and HLA in healthy donors. This CDR3 is 15 amino acids long. Germline V gives CDR1 SNHLY, CDR2 FYNNEI. The V and J ends lost 4 bases and 3 bases, in that order; junction bases with no gene match: 5. The study, taken as a whole, reports: Specificity for CMV antigens was confirmed in vitro for a few of the CMV-associated chains. The authors later found TCR association rates varying by HLA locus, with DRB1 most and HLA-C fewest.

Comments on this clone: Antigen: not known.

The PCR had 60 Vbeta and 13 Jbeta primers. Only in-frame clones appear in the TCRdb table, and some are missing; sequencing was by immunoSEQ multiplex PCR. Of hundreds of thousands of clones listed, more than 60% are singletons. The J gene is TRBJ2-2, the V gene TRBV2; 7 positions match TRBD1. This receptor was identified in a middle-aged man in good health and CMV-seronegative. The sample was PBMCs. As DNA, the CDR3 is TGTGCCAGCAGTGGTAGAGGGGGCGACACCGGGGAGCTGTTTTTT. Translating it yields CASSGRGGDTGELFF.